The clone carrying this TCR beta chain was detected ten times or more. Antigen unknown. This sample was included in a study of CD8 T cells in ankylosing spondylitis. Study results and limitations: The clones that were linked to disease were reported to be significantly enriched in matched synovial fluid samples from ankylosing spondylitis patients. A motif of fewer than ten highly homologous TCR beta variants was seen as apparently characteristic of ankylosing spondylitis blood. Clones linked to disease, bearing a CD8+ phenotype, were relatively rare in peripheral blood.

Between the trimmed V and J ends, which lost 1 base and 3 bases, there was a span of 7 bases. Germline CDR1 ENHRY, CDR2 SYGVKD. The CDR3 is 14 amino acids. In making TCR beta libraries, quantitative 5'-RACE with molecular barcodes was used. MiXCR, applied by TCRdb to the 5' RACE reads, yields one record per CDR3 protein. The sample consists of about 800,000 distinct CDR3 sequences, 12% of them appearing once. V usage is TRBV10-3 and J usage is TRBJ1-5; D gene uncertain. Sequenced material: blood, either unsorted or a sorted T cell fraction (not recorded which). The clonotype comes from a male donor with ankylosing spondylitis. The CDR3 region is CAISEWQNNQPQHF. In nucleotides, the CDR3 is TGTGCCATCAGTGAGTGGCAGAACAATCAGCCCCAGCATTTT.